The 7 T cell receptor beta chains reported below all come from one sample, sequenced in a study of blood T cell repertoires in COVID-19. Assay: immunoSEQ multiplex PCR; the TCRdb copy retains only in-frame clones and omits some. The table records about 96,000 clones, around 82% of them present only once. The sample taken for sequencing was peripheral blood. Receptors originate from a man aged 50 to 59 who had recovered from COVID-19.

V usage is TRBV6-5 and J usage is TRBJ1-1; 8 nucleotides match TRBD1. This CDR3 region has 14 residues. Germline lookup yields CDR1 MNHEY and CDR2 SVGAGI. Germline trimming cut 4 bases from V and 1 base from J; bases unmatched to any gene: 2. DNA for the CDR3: TGTGCCAGCAGTTCCGGACAGGGGAACACTGAAGCTTTCTTT. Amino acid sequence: CASSSGQGNTEAFF.

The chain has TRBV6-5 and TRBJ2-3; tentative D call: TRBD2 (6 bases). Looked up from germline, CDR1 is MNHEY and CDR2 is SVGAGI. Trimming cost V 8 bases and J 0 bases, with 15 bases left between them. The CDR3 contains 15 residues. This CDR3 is CASGGRGVSTDTQYF. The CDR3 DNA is TGTGCCAGCGGAGGGCGCGGGGTGAGCACAGATACGCAGTATTTT.

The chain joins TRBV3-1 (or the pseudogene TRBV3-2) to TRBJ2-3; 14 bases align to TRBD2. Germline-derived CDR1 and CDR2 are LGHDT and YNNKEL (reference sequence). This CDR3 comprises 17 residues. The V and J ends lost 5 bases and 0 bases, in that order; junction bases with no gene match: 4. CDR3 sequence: CASSEGLAGGSTDTQYF. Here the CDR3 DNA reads TGTGCCAGCAGCGAAGGACTAGCGGGGGGTAGCACAGATACGCAGTATTTT.

The CDR3 reads CASSLGGGQQNIQYF. The CDR3 bases are TGTGCCAGCAGCTTAGGTGGCGGACAGCAAAACATTCAGTACTTC. The chain uses TRBV11-3 and TRBJ2-4; TRBD1 is a possible D gene (6 bases). Trimming shortened V by 1 base and J by 5 bases, and 12 bases separated the two germline ends. There are 15 residues in the CDR3. Germline CDR1 and CDR2: SGHNT and YENEEA.

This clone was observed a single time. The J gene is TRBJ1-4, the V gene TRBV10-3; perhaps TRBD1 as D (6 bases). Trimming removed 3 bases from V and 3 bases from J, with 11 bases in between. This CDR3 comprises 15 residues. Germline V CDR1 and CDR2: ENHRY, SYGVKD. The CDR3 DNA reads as TGTGCCATCAGTGAAACAGGGCTTCCTAATGAAAAACTGTTTTTT. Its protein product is CAISETGLPNEKLFF.

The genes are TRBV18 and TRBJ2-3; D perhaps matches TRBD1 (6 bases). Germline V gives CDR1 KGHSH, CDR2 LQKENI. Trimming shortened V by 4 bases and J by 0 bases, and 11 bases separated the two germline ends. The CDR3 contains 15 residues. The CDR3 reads CASSRDNPSTDTQYF. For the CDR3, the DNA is TGTGCCAGCTCACGGGACAATCCTAGCACAGATACGCAGTATTTT.

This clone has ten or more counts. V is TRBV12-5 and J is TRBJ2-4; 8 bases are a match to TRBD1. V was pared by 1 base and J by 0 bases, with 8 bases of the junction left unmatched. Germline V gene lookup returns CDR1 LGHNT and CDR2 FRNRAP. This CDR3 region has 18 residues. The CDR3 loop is CASGLDSGQEKAKNIQYF. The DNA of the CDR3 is TGTGCTAGTGGTTTGGACTCGGGACAGGAAAAAGCCAAAAACATTCAGTACTTC.